This T cell receptor (beta chain) emerged from a study of shared clonotypes between healthy human individuals. Background on the study: Each donor's CD4 naive and CD4 memory cells filled three plates apiece, CD8 naive two, and CD8 memory one.

The CDR3 runs to 15 residues. There were no recent acute infections or vaccinations among the donors, who were healthy HIV-negative adults. The assay ran at deep level. Each PCR replicate from the sorted subsets contained around 200 ng DNA, which is about 31,000 T cell genomes. TCRdb keeps only in-frame clones here, not all; method: immunoSEQ multiplex PCR. The sample gives approximately 530,000 clones, roughly 95% of which show up once; 0.05% to 0.08% is in the top ten. The sequencing sample was made of naive CD4+ T cells sorted from blood. Subset given: CD45RA+ positively selected. The receptor comes from a woman aged 25-40 years in good health. The chain is built from TRBV12-1 and TRBJ1-2. TRBV12-1 is a documented pseudogene. Here the CDR3 DNA reads TGTGCCAGAACCCGGCGAGGGGTAGGGGACTATGGCTACACCTTC. It codes for CARTRRGVGDYGYTF.